This T cell receptor beta chain was recovered during a study of shared clonotypes between healthy human individuals. Study-level points and caveats: Lower generation probabilities were found for non-shared clonotypes than for those shared by all four donors.

Measured with immunoSEQ multiplex PCR; TCRdb has only the in-frame clones, and not every one. The table has 950,000 to 1,100,000 clones, around four fifths seen once. The CDR3 is 12 residues long. CDR1 and CDR2 (germline): ENHRY, SYGVKD. Trimming removed 11 bases from V and 4 bases from J; junction bases left unmatched: 6. In regard to this clone: Its antigen is unknown.

The V gene is TRBV10-3, the J gene TRBJ2-7; 9 bases map to TRBD2. The receptor was derived from a man aged 18 to 29 in good health. Sequenced sample: memory CD4+ T cells sorted from blood. As to subset: CD45RA-negative fraction. The CDR3 bases are TGTGCCGTGCAGCGGGAGGATTACGAGCAGTACTTC. Its protein is CAVQREDYEQYF.